Listed here are 7 T cell receptor beta chains from one sample, sequenced in a study of blood T cells in healthy people across ages. Together with a sample-barcoded 5' primer, a J-beta primer mix was included in a second PCR lasting about 6 to 12 cycles. TCRdb recomputed calls from the 5' RACE reads with MiXCR, one row per CDR3 protein. This sample carries roughly 1.9 million distinct CDR3 sequences, approximately 39% of them seen once, and the ten largest clones take more than 20%. Sequencing used blood. These receptors all come from a human donor in good health.

The table lists this clonotype with a few counts. The rearrangement uses TRBV6-2 or TRBV6-3 and TRBJ2-5; D may be TRBD1 (6 bases). Germline CDR1 and CDR2: MNHEY and SVGEGT. Trimming cost V 6 bases and J 3 bases, with 8 bases left between them. This CDR3 is built from 12 residues. CDR3 loop: CASSNREETQYF. CDR3 nucleotide sequence: TGTGCCAGCAGCAACAGGGAAGAGACCCAGTACTTC.

The rearrangement links TRBV12-3 or TRBV12-4 to TRBJ2-7; 8 nucleotides agree with TRBD1. With 6 bases clipped from V and 2 bases from J, the junction kept 9 bases outside the gene matches. This CDR3 is 15 amino acids long. CDR3 sequence reads: CASSKGPGQAYEQYF. CDR3 in DNA: TGTGCCAGCAGCAAAGGTCCGGGACAGGCCTACGAGCAGTACTTC.

The chain employs TRBV10-3 and TRBJ2-5; 10 bases are shared with TRBD2. V lost 4 bases and J lost 11; bases outside the gene matches: 7. CDR1 ENHRY and CDR2 SYGVKD come from the germline V gene. The CDR3 length is 13 residues. The CDR3 here is CAISAGLANEQYF. Written as DNA, the CDR3 is TGTGCCATCAGTGCGGGACTAGCGAATGAGCAGTACTTC.

This clonotype has just a few counts. This chain joins TRBV11-2 and TRBJ2-1; weak D call: TRBD2 (6 bases). Germline loops: CDR1 SGHAT, CDR2 FQNNGV. V gave up 6 bases and J gave up 2 bases, with 14 bases separating them. The CDR3 totals 15 residues. CDR3 region: CASRMGGVAYNEQFF. In DNA form, the CDR3 reads TGTGCCAGCAGGATGGGGGGTGTGGCCTACAATGAGCAGTTCTTC.

The gene calls are TRBV20-1 and TRBJ2-4; 7 bases map to TRBD2. Losses at the gene ends were 5 bases for V and 0 bases for J; bases not matched to a gene: 7. Germline V lookup: CDR1 DFQATT, CDR2 SNEGSKA (reference sequence). The CDR3 is 15 residues long. The CDR3 here is CSASRLALAKNIQYF. CDR3 coding DNA: TGCAGTGCTTCAAGACTAGCCCTAGCCAAAAACATTCAGTACTTC.

About this clonotype: An end of the junction differs from the germline gene, which may be a read error. The V gene is TRBV12-3 or TRBV12-4, the J gene TRBJ2-1; D is unclear. CDR3 length: 13 residues. In nucleotides, the CDR3 is TGTGCCAACAGTTCGTTTAGGTTGGATGAGCAGTTCTTC. Residues: CANSSFRLDEQFF.

The chain links TRBV28 to TRBJ1-3; no clear D gene. Trimming cost V 3 bases and J 5 bases, with 11 bases left between them. Per the germline V gene, CDR1 is MDHEN and CDR2 is SYDVKM. The CDR3 has 14 amino acids. This chain's CDR3 is CASSFEGSRNTIYF. The CDR3, as DNA: TGTGCCAGCAGTTTTGAAGGGTCCCGAAACACCATATATTTT.